Listed below are T cell receptor beta chains from one sample, sequenced in a study of T cell responses to AZD1222 COVID-19 vaccine. Profiling relied on immunoSEQ multiplex PCR, and the TCRdb table lists in-frame clones only, not all of them. The table includes roughly 130,000 clones, 75% to 90% detected once. Here the sequenced sample was peripheral blood, taken on day 0 of AZD1222 vaccination. The receptors derive from an adult in good health. CDR3s include the opening cysteine and the closing phenylalanine or tryptophan. Clone size is shown for a subset of rows, as once, few, many or a class of expanded clone.

J: TRBJ1-4; V: TRBV28; size: NA; CDR3: CASSSSRGGLDEKLFF
J: TRBJ2-2; V: TRBV5-6; size: NA; CDR3: CASSLWGRTGELFF
J: TRBJ1-5; V: TRBV9; size: few; CDR3: CASSVAGGGGAFNQPQHF
J: TRBJ2-2; V: TRBV7-3; size: NA; CDR3: CASSFSTSSGELFF
J: TRBJ1-5; V: TRBV28; size: once; CDR3: CASSFWDRARQPQHF
J: TRBJ2-7; V: TRBV28; size: few; CDR3: CASSLTGGVGYEQYF
J: TRBJ1-4; V: TRBV11-3; size: few; CDR3: CASSLGVEEGSEKLFF
J: TRBJ2-6; V: TRBV4-1; size: NA; CDR3: CASSQGPGQRSSGANVLTF
J: TRBJ2-5; V: TRBV18; size: NA; CDR3: CASSPPVGGAQETQYF
J: TRBJ2-1; V: TRBV7-3; size: NA; CDR3: CASSRGTSGYNEQFF
J: TRBJ2-7; V: TRBV4-1; size: NA; CDR3: CASSQDVQGFYEQYF
J: TRBJ1-2; V: TRBV7-9; size: NA; CDR3: CASSLVSRFYGYTF
J: TRBJ1-1; V: TRBV30; size: once; CDR3: CAWNPQGVTEAFF
J: TRBJ2-5; V: TRBV28; size: NA; CDR3: CASSLQETQYF